Each of the 23 T cell receptor beta chains below was sequenced from the same sample in a study of T cells in Graves' hyperthyroidism and ophthalmopathy. TCR beta CDR3 region amplification was performed from RNA transcripts. RT-PCR in the first round (using the HTBI primer set) targeted the TCR CDR3. TCRdb re-derived calls from the multiplex PCR reads in MiXCR, one entry per CDR3 protein. The sample consists of about 99,000 distinct CDR3 sequences, 47% of them appearing once. The specimen sequenced was blood. These receptors came from a man aged 40-49 years with Graves' hyperthyroidism.

DNA of the CDR3: TGTGCCAGTAGTATAAGAGGGAGGGGCGATGAGCAGTTCTTC. Amino acid sequence: CASSIRGRGDEQFF. This rearrangement joins TRBV19 to TRBJ2-1; 7 nucleotides line up with TRBD2. This CDR3 spans 14 amino acids. Germline CDR1 reads LNHDA; CDR2 reads SQIVND (reference sequence). V was clipped by 2 bases and J by 8 bases; unmatched bases: 6.

This clonotype appeared many times. This rearrangement joins TRBV6-6 to TRBJ1-2; D is unclear. This CDR3 comprises 13 residues. V lost 7 bases and J 6 bases, leaving 15 bases between the germline ends. In germline, CDR1 is MNHNY, CDR2 SVGAGI (reference sequence). CDR3 sequence (DNA): TGTGCCAGCACCCACGGGGAGATTAATGGCTACACCTTC. It is translated as CASTHGEINGYTF.

The chain is built from TRBV5-1 and TRBJ1-5; D is possibly TRBD1 (6 bases). The CDR3 spans 13 residues. Germline-derived CDR1 and CDR2 are SGHRS and YFSETQ. V shed 3 bases and J shed 13 bases, with 17 bases lying between them. CDR3 in amino acids: CASSYSGGRSQHF. As DNA, the CDR3 is TGCGCCAGCAGCTATAGCGGGGGCCGCTCTCAGCATTTT.

V is TRBV5-6 and J is TRBJ1-6; D perhaps matches TRBD1 (5 bases). V lost 5 bases and J 14 bases, leaving 23 bases between the germline ends. The CDR3 has 15 amino acids. Germline CDR1 is SGHDT and CDR2 is YYEEEE. CDR3 in amino acids: CASRPWGVAERSLHF. In DNA form, the CDR3 reads TGTGCCAGCAGGCCTTGGGGCGTCGCGGAGCGATCCCTCCACTTT.

The chain couples TRBV7-9 to TRBJ1-5; unclear D gene. V shed 3 bases and J shed 9 bases, with 12 bases lying between them. The germline gives CDR1 SEHNR, CDR2 FQNEAQ (reference sequence). This CDR3 contains 13 residues. The CDR3 sequence is CASSFWWQPPQHF. The CDR3, as DNA: TGTGCCAGCAGCTTCTGGTGGCAACCGCCCCAGCATTTT.

This clonotype has only one observation. The chain joins TRBV2 to TRBJ2-7; TRBD2 aligns across 7 bases. The germline V gene encodes CDR1 SNHLY and CDR2 FYNNEI. CDR3 size: 14 residues. Trimming took 6 bases from V and 4 from J; bases not matched to a gene: 9. CDR3 nucleotide sequence: TGTGCCAGCAGGCGGGAGCTCGACACTTACGAGCAGTACTTC. Protein: CASRRELDTYEQYF.

Many counts were recorded for this clonotype. This sequence joins TRBV7-9 and TRBJ2-7; D gene ambiguous. CDR1 and CDR2 (germline): SEHNR, FQNEAQ (reference sequence). This CDR3 is built from 12 residues. V lost 4 bases and J lost 3, with 7 bases in between. The chain's CDR3 is CASSSGNYEQYF. In DNA, the CDR3 is TGTGCCAGCAGCTCTGGGAACTACGAGCAGTACTTC.

This clonotype has at least ten counts. The CDR3: CASSVNFAETQYF. As DNA, the CDR3 is TGTGCCAGCAGCGTAAACTTTGCGGAGACCCAGTACTTC. The chain employs TRBV9 and TRBJ2-5; D is unresolved. V dropped 1 base and J dropped 5 bases, with 9 bases sitting between them. Germline CDR1 reads SGDLS; CDR2 reads YYNGEE. The CDR3 runs to 13 residues.

The V gene is TRBV2, the J gene TRBJ1-5; 7 bases are a match to TRBD1. Germline V gene lookup returns CDR1 SNHLY and CDR2 FYNNEI. V lost 5 bases and J lost 9; bases outside the gene matches: 13. The CDR3 consists of 15 residues. CDR3 bases: TGTGCCAGCAGTTTAGCGGACAGGTGGCAACCGCCCCAGCATTTT. Translation: CASSLADRWQPPQHF.

In its sample, this clonotype was seen once. An end of the junction does not agree with germline; a read error may underlie this. The rearrangement uses TRBV2 and TRBJ2-1; 11 bases align to TRBD2. This CDR3 is 16 amino acids long. Germline lookup yields CDR1 SNHLY and CDR2 FYNNEI. DNA of the CDR3: TGTGCCAGCAGTGTACTAGCGGGGGACCACTACAATAAGCAGTTCTTC. Its protein product is CASSVLAGDHYNKQFF.

This clonotype came up many times. The genes are TRBV11-3 and TRBJ2-1; 7 bases match TRBD1. The length of the CDR3 is 16 residues. V was pared by 5 bases and J by 2 bases, with 9 bases of the junction left unmatched. In germline, CDR1 is SGHNT, CDR2 YENEEA. CDR3 DNA: TGTGCCAGCAGCCCCTGGCAGGGGGAGACCTACAATGAGCAGTTCTTC. Translated: CASSPWQGETYNEQFF.

On this clonotype itself: Relative to the germline gene, one junction end is altered; a read error may explain this. The chain employs TRBV7-9 and TRBJ2-3, with 7 bases fitting TRBD1. The CDR3 contains 17 residues. Germline V gene sequence: CDR1 SEHNR, CDR2 FQNEAQ (reference sequence). The CDR3 loop is CARSLPRTGLLTDTQYF. For the CDR3, the DNA is TGTGCCCGCAGCCTACCCAGGACAGGCCTACTCACAGATACGCAGTATTTT.

With regard to this clonotype: Sequence at one end of the junction differs from germline and may be a read error. This chain uses TRBV14 with TRBJ1-1, with TRBD1 identical over 9 bases. Germline values: CDR1 SGHDN, CDR2 FVKESK. This CDR3 region has 14 residues. CDR3 nucleotide sequence: TGTGCCGGCAGCCAAAGGGGACAGGGACTAACAGCTTTCTTT. This translates into CAGSQRGQGLTAFF.

The chain couples TRBV15 to TRBJ2-7; 7 bases map to TRBD2. CDR1 is LNHNV and CDR2 is YYDKDF in the germline V gene (reference sequence). The length of the CDR3 is 15 residues. V dropped 6 bases and J dropped 6; count of bases not matched to a gene: 14. This chain's CDR3 is CATSFSERGICEQYF. Written as DNA, the CDR3 is TGTGCCACCAGTTTCAGCGAGCGGGGTATCTGCGAGCAGTACTTC.

This clonotype was observed once. At one boundary the junction diverges from the germline segment, which might be a read error. This chain connects TRBV7-2 to TRBJ2-1; 7 nucleotides agree with TRBD2. CDR1 SGHTA and CDR2 FQGNSA come from the germline V gene. The CDR3 has 15 residues. CDR3 DNA sequence: TGTGCCAGCAGCCTACCGACTAGCTCCTGCAGTGAGCGGTTCTTC. It is translated as CASSLPTSSCSERFF. The full variable domain, completed using reference TRBV7-2 and TRBJ2-1, is GAGVSQSPSNKVTEKGKDVELRCDPISGHTALYWYRQSLGQGLEFLIYFQGNSAPDKSGLPSDRFSAERTGGSVSTLTIQRTQQEDSAVYLCASSLPTSSCSERFFGPGTRLTVL.

The chain employs TRBV10-3 and TRBJ2-5; maybe TRBD1 (5 bases). Trimming removed 11 bases from V and 4 bases from J, with 14 bases in between. The CDR3 is made up of 12 amino acids. Germline CDR1 and CDR2: ENHRY and SYGVKD. This chain's CDR3 is CARYGQGETQYF. The DNA for the CDR3 is TGTGCCCGGTATGGCCAGGGAGAGACCCAGTACTTC.

This clonotype was seen many times. The chain couples TRBV5-1 to TRBJ1-2, with D hard to call. The CDR3 spans 15 residues. Per the germline V gene, CDR1 is SGHRS and CDR2 is YFSETQ. The V end lost 4 bases, the J end lost 3 bases, and 16 bases lay between the germline ends. The DNA for the CDR3 is TGCGCCAGCAGCCCGGAGAGCGGCCTCTACTATGGCTACACCTTC. Translating it yields CASSPESGLYYGYTF.

This clonotype was counted at least ten times. The chain is built from TRBV9 and TRBJ2-1; D is unclear. Germline V gene lookup returns CDR1 SGDLS and CDR2 YYNGEE. This CDR3 comprises 13 residues. V gave up 4 bases and J gave up 4 bases, with 9 bases separating them. In DNA form, the CDR3 reads TGTGCCAGCAGCTTTCGACAATACAATGAGCAGTTCTTC. It translates to CASSFRQYNEQFF.

V is TRBV9 and J is TRBJ1-1; 11 bases fit TRBD1. V dropped 3 bases and J dropped 5; count of bases not matched to a gene: 12. The CDR3 is made up of 17 amino acids. Germline V gives CDR1 SGDLS, CDR2 YYNGEE. CDR3 coding DNA: TGTGCCAGCAGCGCGTTCTTAGGACAGGGGGCCAGAACTGAAGCTTTCTTT. This gives the protein CASSAFLGQGARTEAFF.

V gene TRBV20-1 combines with J gene TRBJ2-3; 8 positions match TRBD2. J was trimmed by 1 base and V by 6 bases; bases with no gene match: 9. The CDR3 is 15 amino acids. CDR1 and CDR2 (germline): DFQATT, SNEGSKA (reference sequence). The CDR3 protein is CSAPGGRGGTDTQYF. Here the CDR3 DNA reads TGCAGTGCCCCGGGGGGGCGTGGGGGCACAGATACGCAGTATTTT.

On this clonotype itself: In this CDR3 the conserved last residue, phenylalanine or tryptophan, is missing, so a read error is likely. V gene TRBV20-1 combines with J gene TRBJ2-5, with D perhaps TRBD2 (5 bases). V was shortened by 3 bases and J by 1 base, with 9 bases between the two germline ends. There are 13 residues in the CDR3. Germline V gives CDR1 DFQATT, CDR2 SNEGSKA (reference sequence). The CDR3 nucleotides read TGCAGTGCTAGCTGGAGGAGCCAAGAGACCCAGTACTGC. Protein product: CSASWRSQETQYC.

This clonotype has at least ten counts. The chain combines TRBV10-3 with TRBJ2-1; 7 bases are shared with TRBD2. The CDR3 length is 15 residues. Unmatched junction bases numbered 4, after V lost 3 bases and J lost 2 bases. Germline CDR1 and CDR2: ENHRY and SYGVKD. In DNA form, the CDR3 reads TGTGCCATCAGTGAAAAAGCGGGGACCTACAATGAGCAGTTCTTC. Protein sequence: CAISEKAGTYNEQFF.

V usage is TRBV5-1 and J usage is TRBJ1-5, with TRBD1 matching over 7 bases. Trimming took 1 base from V and 9 from J; bases not matched to a gene: 16. CDR3 length: 17 residues. Per the germline V gene, CDR1 is SGHRS and CDR2 is YFSETQ. This CDR3 is CASSLTGEDRWQPPQHF. CDR3 bases: TGCGCCAGCAGCTTGACAGGGGAGGACAGGTGGCAACCGCCCCAGCATTTT.